This passage covers 32 T cell receptor beta chains from one sample sequenced in a study of shared clonotypes between healthy human individuals. Clones were sequenced by immunoSEQ multiplex PCR, and TCRdb holds only the in-frame ones, with some missing. The sample contains under 2,500,000 clones, approximately 94% of which appear only once. The sample was naive CD4+ T cells sorted from blood. As for subset: CD45RA+ positively selected. The receptors derive from a man between 18 and 35 years old in good health.

This sequence joins TRBV19 and TRBJ2-3; 9 bases align to TRBD1. Germline values: CDR1 LNHDA, CDR2 SQIVND (reference sequence). V trimming: 4 bases; J trimming: 2 bases; junction bases outside the gene matches: 7. The CDR3 covers 16 residues. The CDR3 DNA reads TGTGCCAGTAGTACTATACAGGGGGCATACACAGATACGCAGTATTTT. It specifies CASSTIQGAYTDTQYF.

This clone was seen once. One junction end disagrees with the germline gene, perhaps due to a read error. Within the sample, other DNA sequences also encode this same CDR3. This chain connects TRBV18 to TRBJ1-1; D perhaps matches TRBD1 (6 bases). Germline V lookup: CDR1 KGHSH, CDR2 LQKENI. This CDR3 spans 12 amino acids. CDR3 sequence reads: CASSPQGTEAFF. The CDR3 bases are TGTGCCAGCTCTCCACAGGGAACTGAAGCTTTCTTT.

The chain uses TRBV5-4 and TRBJ2-3; the D gene could be TRBD1 or TRBD2 (5 bases each). V was shortened by 2 bases and J by 8 bases, with 27 bases between the two germline ends. CDR1 SGHNT and CDR2 YYREEE come from the germline V gene (reference sequence). The length of the CDR3 is 18 residues. Here the CDR3 reads CASSLDLAGTVDLGTQYF. In nucleotides, the CDR3 is TGTGCCAGCAGCTTAGACCTAGCCGGGACGGTAGATCTAGGTACGCAGTATTTT. The full variable domain, completed using reference TRBV5-4 and TRBJ2-3, is ETGVTQSPTHLIKTRGQQVTLRCSSQSGHNTVSWYQQALGQGPQFIFQYYREEENGRGNFPPRFSGLQFPNYSSELNVNALELDDSALYLCASSLDLAGTVDLGTQYFGPGTRLTVL.

The chain has TRBV10-3 and TRBJ2-5; 8 positions agree with TRBD2. The germline V gene encodes CDR1 ENHRY and CDR2 SYGVKD. The junction had 6 bases not matched to a gene; V was cut back by 8 bases and J by 4 bases. The CDR3 is made up of 13 amino acids. The CDR3 spells CAISGLASETQYF. The CDR3 nucleotides are TGTGCCATCTCTGGACTAGCCTCAGAGACCCAGTACTTC.

The genes are TRBV2 and TRBJ1-1, with TRBD1 matching over 9 bases. The CDR3 extends over 15 amino acids. CDR1 is SNHLY and CDR2 is FYNNEI in the germline V gene. The V and J ends lost 7 bases and 5 bases, in that order; junction bases with no gene match: 11. The CDR3: CASTTVGQGKTEAFF. CDR3 DNA sequence: TGTGCCAGCACTACCGTGGGACAGGGAAAAACTGAAGCTTTCTTT.

In this sample, this clone turned up once. The J gene is TRBJ1-1, the V gene TRBV11-2; no clear D gene. The CDR3 runs 13 residues. V dropped 4 bases and J dropped 4 bases, with 10 bases sitting between them. CDR1 and CDR2 (germline): SGHAT, FQNNGV. The CDR3 coding sequence is TGTGCCAGCAGCTCCCAACATAGCACTGAAGCTTTCTTT. It specifies CASSSQHSTEAFF.

This chain connects TRBV6-6 to TRBJ1-1; 10 nucleotides agree with TRBD1. Per the germline V gene, CDR1 is MNHNY and CDR2 is SVGAGI (reference sequence). The CDR3 totals 14 residues. V gave up 2 bases and J gave up 11 bases; unmatched junction bases: 8. Here the CDR3 reads CASSYTSGTGDAFF. Written as DNA, the CDR3 is TGTGCCAGCAGTTACACCTCCGGGACAGGGGACGCTTTCTTT.

This chain uses TRBV6-1 with TRBJ1-3; possible D gene TRBD1, 5 bases. The CDR3 consists of 17 residues. CDR1 and CDR2 (germline): MNHNS, SASEGT. The germline V and J ends were trimmed by 0 bases and 4 bases, with 16 bases remaining between them. This CDR3 is CASSEALRAGSGNTIYF. For the CDR3, the DNA is TGTGCCAGCAGTGAAGCGCTTCGGGCAGGGTCGGGAAACACCATATATTTT.

The J gene is TRBJ2-7, the V gene TRBV7-8; 7 nucleotides line up with TRBD1. The CDR3 spans 14 residues. Germline V lookup: CDR1 SGHVS, CDR2 FQNEAQ. The V and J ends lost 2 bases and 3 bases, in that order; junction bases with no gene match: 4. CDR3 in amino acids: CASSLNRGNYEQYF. The CDR3 DNA reads TGTGCCAGCAGCTTAAACAGGGGTAACTACGAGCAGTACTTC.

This chain uses TRBV10-3 with TRBJ2-7; no clear D. V was pared by 2 bases and J by 6 bases, with 8 bases between. Germline CDR1 and CDR2: ENHRY and SYGVKD. CDR3 length: 12 amino acids. The DNA of the CDR3 is TGTGCCATCAGTGAGGGTGACGCCGAGCAGTACTTC. This codes for CAISEGDAEQYF.

The genes are TRBV5-4 and TRBJ2-2; tentatively, D is TRBD1 (8 bases). Germline lookup yields CDR1 SGHNT and CDR2 YYREEE (reference sequence). Trimming stripped 0 bases from V and 7 bases from J, with 16 bases between. The length of the CDR3 is 16 residues. The CDR3 here is CASSLEASGQGGELFF. The CDR3 DNA is TGTGCCAGCAGCTTGGAGGCTAGCGGACAGGGCGGGGAGCTGTTTTTT.

V gene TRBV4-3 combines with J gene TRBJ1-4; D call uncertain. The CDR3 sequence is 14 residues long. V was trimmed by 4 bases and J by 5 bases, leaving 11 bases between them. Per the germline V gene, CDR1 is LGHNA and CDR2 is YSLEER. CDR3: CASSPDEVNEKLFF. The CDR3 nucleotides read TGCGCCAGCAGCCCAGATGAGGTCAATGAAAAACTGTTTTTT.

In this sample, this clone turned up once. The rearrangement joins TRBV19 to TRBJ2-6; D may correspond to TRBD1 or TRBD2 (6 bases each). Germline V gene data show CDR1 as LNHDA and CDR2 as SQIVND (reference sequence). This CDR3 is built from 17 residues. V lost 3 bases and J lost 4, with 16 bases in between. In DNA, the CDR3 is TGTGCCAGTAGTATCGGAACCGGGGGCGCCGGGGCCAACGTCCTGACTTTC. It translates to CASSIGTGGAGANVLTF.

The CDR3 is CASSYPPGAENTEAFF. CDR3 nucleotide sequence: TGTGCCAGCAGTTACCCGCCTGGGGCAGAGAACACTGAAGCTTTCTTT. The V gene is TRBV6-5, the J gene TRBJ1-1; a weak D match, TRBD1 (5 bases). V was cut by 2 bases and J by 1 base, with 14 bases left in between. There are 16 residues in the CDR3. CDR1 MNHEY and CDR2 SVGAGI come from the germline V gene.

The chain carries TRBV5-4 and TRBJ1-2, with D perhaps matching TRBD1 (5 bases). Germline CDR1 reads SGHNT; CDR2 reads YYREEE (reference sequence). The V and J ends lost 5 bases and 1 base respectively, with 15 bases between them. This CDR3 has 15 residues. The CDR3 DNA sequence: TGTGCCAGCAGTCCCGACAGCTCTTTTAACTATGGCTACACCTTC. As protein: CASSPDSSFNYGYTF.

V and J are TRBV11-2 and TRBJ1-4, with 7 bases identical to TRBD1. The junction had 4 bases not matched to a gene; V was cut back by 5 bases and J by 7 bases. This CDR3 is built from 13 residues. CDR1 is SGHAT and CDR2 is FQNNGV in the germline V gene. CDR3 in amino acids: CASSLGTVEKLFF. CDR3 coding DNA: TGTGCCAGCAGCCTCGGGACAGTTGAAAAACTGTTTTTT.

This rearrangement joins TRBV6-1 to TRBJ2-2, with D maybe TRBD1 (5 bases). Between the trimmed V and J ends, which lost 3 bases and 7 bases, there was a span of 12 bases. Germline values: CDR1 MNHNS, CDR2 SASEGT. The CDR3 runs to 14 residues. As DNA, the CDR3 is TGTGCCAGCAGTGATCTCACAGGCCGCGGGGAGCTGTTTTTT. Translation: CASSDLTGRGELFF.

The chain is built from TRBV27 and TRBJ2-7; D is unresolved. The V gene lost 7 bases and the J gene lost 1 base, with 14 bases spanning the gap. The CDR3 extends over 14 amino acids. The germline gives CDR1 MNHEY, CDR2 SMNVEV (reference sequence). As DNA, the CDR3 is TGTGCCAGCAAGGCAGCGACCTTATCCTACGAGCAGTACTTC. It encodes CASKAATLSYEQYF.

The rearrangement links TRBV7-9 to TRBJ2-3, with TRBD1 as a possible D gene (6 bases). V was shortened by 0 bases and J by 6 bases, with 13 bases between the two germline ends. CDR1 is SEHNR and CDR2 is FQNEAQ in the germline V gene (reference sequence). The CDR3 has 15 amino acids. As DNA, the CDR3 is TGTGCCAGCAGCTTAGCCCCACAGGGACCTGATACGCAGTATTTT. This gives the protein CASSLAPQGPDTQYF.

This clone was seen more than once but under ten times. The same CDR3 can be traced to other DNA sequences in this sample. The chain's CDR3 is CASSTGSSYNSPLHF. The CDR3 DNA follows: TGTGCCAGTAGTACCGGAAGCTCCTATAATTCACCCCTCCACTTT. The genes are TRBV19 and TRBJ1-6; unclear D gene. CDR3 length equals 15 residues. Trimming removed 4 bases at V and 0 bases at J, with 7 bases between. The germline gives CDR1 LNHDA, CDR2 SQIVND (reference sequence).

The chain is built from TRBV9 and TRBJ1-4; D is uncertain. Per germline, CDR1 SGDLS and CDR2 YYNGEE. This CDR3 comprises 15 residues. Between the trimmed V and J ends, which lost 0 bases and 3 bases, there was a span of 9 bases. The DNA for the CDR3 is TGTGCCAGCAGCGTAGACCCGGCTGCTAATGAAAAACTGTTTTTT. This codes for CASSVDPAANEKLFF.

A word on this clone: Other DNA sequences in this sample translate to the same CDR3. The chain employs TRBV5-1 and TRBJ2-5, with 7 bases matching TRBD1. The V gene end was trimmed by 5 bases and the J gene end by 2 bases; junction bases not matched to a gene: 3. The CDR3 runs 13 residues. Looked up from germline, CDR1 is SGHRS and CDR2 is YFSETQ. This chain's CDR3 is CASRRDSQETQYF. In DNA form, the CDR3 reads TGCGCCAGCAGACGGGACAGTCAAGAGACCCAGTACTTC.

This clone was observed once. The CDR3 here is CASSRTSGRATDTQYF. The CDR3 DNA follows: TGTGCCAGCAGCCGGACTAGCGGGAGGGCCACAGATACGCAGTATTTT. V and J are TRBV5-4 and TRBJ2-3; 15 bases align to TRBD2. The CDR3 has 16 residues. Germline V gene data show CDR1 as SGHNT and CDR2 as YYREEE (reference sequence). V shed 4 bases, J shed 2 bases, and the junction held 2 bases outside the gene matches.

The gene calls are TRBV6-1 and TRBJ2-1; 8 bases match TRBD2. The CDR3 has 15 amino acids. Per the germline V gene, CDR1 is MNHNS and CDR2 is SASEGT. V lost 5 bases to trimming and J lost 1 base; unmatched junction nucleotides: 4. The CDR3 region is CASSPGGSSYNEQFF. CDR3 DNA: TGTGCCAGCAGTCCGGGGGGGAGTTCCTACAATGAGCAGTTCTTC.

CDR3 DNA: TGTGCCAGCAGCTTAAGTCCCAGCTACGAGCAGTACTTC. Residues: CASSLSPSYEQYF. The chain couples TRBV7-9 to TRBJ2-7; no definite D call. V lost 2 bases to trimming and J lost 3 bases, with 8 bases between them. CDR1 and CDR2 (germline): SEHNR, FQNEAQ (reference sequence). This CDR3 comprises 13 residues. Full variable domain (outside the CDR3, taken from reference TRBV7-9 and TRBJ2-7): DTGVSQNPRHKITKRGQNVTFRCDPISEHNRLYWYRQTLGQGPEFLTYFQNEAQLEKSRLLSDRFSAERPKGSFSTLEIQRTEQGDSAMYLCASSLSPSYEQYFGPGTRLTVT.

Remarks on this clone: The sample has other DNA sequences that encode this CDR3 too. The rearrangement uses TRBV5-4 and TRBJ2-7, with TRBD1 as a possible D gene (6 bases). The V gene's germline CDR1 is SGHNT and CDR2 YYREEE (reference sequence). Between the trimmed V and J ends, which lost 4 bases and 2 bases, there was a span of 10 bases. The CDR3 extends over 13 amino acids. The CDR3 region has the DNA TGTGCCAGCAGCCACGGACAGACCTACGAGCAGTACTTC. Protein: CASSHGQTYEQYF.

The chain has TRBV19 and TRBJ2-7, with 9 bases fitting TRBD1. The CDR3 is 13 residues long. The germline V gene has CDR1 LNHDA and CDR2 SQIVND (reference sequence). With V trimmed by 7 bases and J by 3 bases, 4 bases remained unmatched. The DNA for the CDR3 is TGTGCCAGTACTTTGGGACAGGGCTACGAGCAGTACTTC. It translates to CASTLGQGYEQYF.

The chain has TRBV6-6 and TRBJ2-7; no clear D. Deletions cut 5 bases from V and 3 bases from J, with 5 bases between. Germline lookup yields CDR1 MNHNY and CDR2 SVGAGI (reference sequence). This CDR3 comprises 11 residues. The CDR3 is CASSTDYEQYF. CDR3 DNA: TGTGCCAGCAGTACCGACTACGAGCAGTACTTC.

This chain links TRBV28 with TRBJ1-5, with D maybe TRBD1 (5 bases). The CDR3 length is 14 residues. Trimming left V 2 bases short and J 5 bases short, with 10 bases between. The V gene's germline CDR1 is MDHEN and CDR2 SYDVKM. The CDR3 DNA reads TGTGCCAGCAGTTTAGACAGCCGACATCAGCCCCAGCATTTT. Encoded protein: CASSLDSRHQPQHF.

Of note for this clone: The same CDR3 also results from other DNA sequences found in this sample. The chain joins TRBV5-1 to TRBJ1-4; 7 bases match TRBD1. The V segment lost 0 bases and the J segment 8 bases; nucleotides outside the gene matches: 4. Germline V gives CDR1 SGHRS, CDR2 YFSETQ. This CDR3 is 14 amino acids long. CDR3 in DNA: TGCGCCAGCAGCTTGGAGGGGGCAGGAGAAAAACTGTTTTTT. Translating it yields CASSLEGAGEKLFF.

In this sample, this clone turned up a few times. This rearrangement joins TRBV9 to TRBJ1-2, with TRBD1 matching over 8 bases. The CDR3 spans 15 residues. With V trimmed by 2 bases and J by 4 bases, 7 bases remained unmatched. Per germline, CDR1 SGDLS and CDR2 YYNGEE. This CDR3 reads CASSVAGQEVYGYTF. The CDR3 DNA follows: TGTGCCAGCAGCGTCGCGGGACAGGAGGTCTATGGCTACACCTTC.

In regard to this clone: This specimen includes other DNA sequences encoding the same CDR3. The chain is built from TRBV5-1 and TRBJ2-6; possible D gene TRBD2, 5 bases. Trimming pared 0 bases from V and 2 bases from J, leaving 9 bases between. Per the germline V gene, CDR1 is SGHRS and CDR2 is YFSETQ. This CDR3 is 16 amino acids long. CDR3 amino acids: CASSLAPGTGANVLTF. The CDR3 DNA is TGCGCCAGCAGCTTGGCCCCGGGAACTGGGGCCAACGTCCTGACTTTC.